The entry below gives a single TCR beta chain sequence along with its context. Its antigen is undetermined. CDR3 length equals 12 residues. The V gene lost 4 bases and the J gene lost 2 bases, with 4 bases spanning the gap. The germline V gene encodes CDR1 MDHEN and CDR2 SYDVKM. The authors sorted CD4+ naive, central memory, regulatory and stem cell-like memory cells via CD45RO/CCR7/CD25/CD127/CD95/CD27. The sample is drawn from a study of beta chain features in type 1 diabetes. Study at large: Examination of sorted cells across all samples involved around 99 million cells. Whole-study results and caveats: A closer apparent resemblance between naive, central memory and Treg TCRB repertoires was seen in patients than in healthy donors. Patients with Type 1 diabetes showed moderately but significantly shorter TCRB CDR3s in all four CD4+ subsets.

As every portion of the isolated RNA was reverse transcribed, the sequencing read expressed TCRB transcripts. The average output of naive, central memory and regulatory T cell samples was roughly 3.6 million reads. Clones were read by immunoSEQ multiplex PCR, and TCRdb kept only the in-frame ones, dropping some. Among 500,000 to 850,000 clones listed, more than 13% were seen once. The source material was naive CD4+ T cells from blood. This chain joins TRBV28 and TRBJ2-3; D ambiguous. The TCR comes from a man in his late teens or twenties with type 1 diabetes. CDR3 amino acids: CASSSLTDTQYF. The CDR3 DNA follows: TGTGCCAGCAGTTCTCTCACAGATACGCAGTATTTT.